Here is one TCR beta chain with its context. Sequencing was at survey level. The protocol was immunoSEQ multiplex PCR, while the TCRdb copy is restricted to in-frame clones and leaves out a portion. Of 60,000 or so clones listed, 77% are singletons. The germline V gene encodes CDR1 MGHDK and CDR2 SYGVNS. This CDR3 has 14 residues. The V segment lost 7 bases and the J segment 2 bases; nucleotides outside the gene matches: 6. The source of the sample is a study of pediatric ulcerative colitis. The sequenced sample consisted of blood. The sequence derives from a boy between 5 and 17 years old with moderate ulcerative colitis. V is TRBV25-1 and J is TRBJ2-3, with TRBD2 identical over 7 bases. The CDR3 DNA is TGTGCCAGCAACCCTAGCGGACACACAGATACGCAGTATTTT. Translation gives CASNPSGHTDTQYF.